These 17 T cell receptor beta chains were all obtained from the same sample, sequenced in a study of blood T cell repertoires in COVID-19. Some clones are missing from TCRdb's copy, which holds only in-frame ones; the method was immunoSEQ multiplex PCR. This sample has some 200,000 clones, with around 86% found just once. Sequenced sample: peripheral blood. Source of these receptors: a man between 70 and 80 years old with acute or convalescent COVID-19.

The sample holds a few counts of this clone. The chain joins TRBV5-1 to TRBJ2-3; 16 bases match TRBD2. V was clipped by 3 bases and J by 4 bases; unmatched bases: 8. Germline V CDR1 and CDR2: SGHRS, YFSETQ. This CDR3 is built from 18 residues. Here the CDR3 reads CASSSSGTSGRGSDTQYF. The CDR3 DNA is TGCGCCAGCAGCTCATCCGGGACTAGCGGGAGGGGTTCAGATACGCAGTATTTT. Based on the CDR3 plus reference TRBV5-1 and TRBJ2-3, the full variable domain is KAGVTQTPRYLIKTRGQQVTLSCSPISGHRSVSWYQQTPGQGLQFLFEYFSETQRNKGNFPGRFSGRQFSNSRSEMNVSTLELGDSALYLCASSSSGTSGRGSDTQYFGPGTRLTVL.

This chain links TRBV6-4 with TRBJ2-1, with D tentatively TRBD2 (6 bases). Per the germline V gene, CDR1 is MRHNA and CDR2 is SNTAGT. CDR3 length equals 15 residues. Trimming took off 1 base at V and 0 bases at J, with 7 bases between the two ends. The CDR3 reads CASSDFGGSYNEQFF. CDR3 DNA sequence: TGTGCCAGCAGTGACTTCGGGGGCTCCTACAATGAGCAGTTCTTC.

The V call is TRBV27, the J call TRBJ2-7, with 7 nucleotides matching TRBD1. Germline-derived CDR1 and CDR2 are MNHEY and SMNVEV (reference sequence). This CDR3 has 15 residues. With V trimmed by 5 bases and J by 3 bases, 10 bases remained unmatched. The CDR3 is CASSRTFGTDYEQYF. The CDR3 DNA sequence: TGTGCCAGCAGTCGCACCTTTGGGACAGACTACGAGCAGTACTTC.

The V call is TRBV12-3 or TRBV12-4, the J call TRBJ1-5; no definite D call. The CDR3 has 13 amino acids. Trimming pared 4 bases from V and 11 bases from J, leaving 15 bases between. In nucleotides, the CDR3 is TGTGCCAGCAGTTCTAACCCTTATGTGGCCCAGCATTTT. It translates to CASSSNPYVAQHF.

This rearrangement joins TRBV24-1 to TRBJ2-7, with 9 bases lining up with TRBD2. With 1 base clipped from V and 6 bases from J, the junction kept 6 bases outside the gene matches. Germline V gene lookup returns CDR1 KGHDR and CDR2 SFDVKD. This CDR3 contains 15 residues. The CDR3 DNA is TGTGCCACCAGTGATTTTGGCGGGGGGGCCGCCGAGCAGTACTTC. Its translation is CATSDFGGGAAEQYF.

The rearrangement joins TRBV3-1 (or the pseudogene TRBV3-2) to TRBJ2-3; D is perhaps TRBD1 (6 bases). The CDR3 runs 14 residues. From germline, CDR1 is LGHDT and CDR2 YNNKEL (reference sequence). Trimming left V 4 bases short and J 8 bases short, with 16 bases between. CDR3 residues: CASSPNAGTPTQYF. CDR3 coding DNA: TGTGCCAGCAGCCCCAACGCCGGGACACCTACGCAGTATTTT.

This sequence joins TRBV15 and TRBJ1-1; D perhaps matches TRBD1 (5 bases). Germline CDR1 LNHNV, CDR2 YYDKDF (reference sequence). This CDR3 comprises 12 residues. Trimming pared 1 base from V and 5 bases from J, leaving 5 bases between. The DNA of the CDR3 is TGTGCCACCAGCAGAGGGACAACTGAAGCTTTCTTT. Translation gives CATSRGTTEAFF.

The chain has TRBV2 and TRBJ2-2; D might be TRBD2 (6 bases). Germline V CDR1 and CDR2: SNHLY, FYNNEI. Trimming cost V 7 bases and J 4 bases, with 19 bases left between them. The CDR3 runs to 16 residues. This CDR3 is CASISSGIGGTGELFF. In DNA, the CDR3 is TGTGCCAGCATCTCATCGGGAATCGGGGGCACCGGGGAGCTGTTTTTT.

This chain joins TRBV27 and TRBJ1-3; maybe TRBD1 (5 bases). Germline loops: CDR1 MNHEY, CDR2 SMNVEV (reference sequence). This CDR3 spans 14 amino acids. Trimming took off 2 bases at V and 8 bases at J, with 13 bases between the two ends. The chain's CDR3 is CASSLRQGIHTIYF. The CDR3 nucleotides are TGTGCCAGCAGTTTAAGGCAGGGAATCCACACCATATATTTT.

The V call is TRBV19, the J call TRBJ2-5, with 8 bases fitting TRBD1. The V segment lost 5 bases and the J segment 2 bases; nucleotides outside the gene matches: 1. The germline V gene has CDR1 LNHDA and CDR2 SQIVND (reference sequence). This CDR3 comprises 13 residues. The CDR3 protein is CASSRDRQETQYF. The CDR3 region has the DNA TGTGCCAGTAGTCGGGACAGGCAAGAGACCCAGTACTTC. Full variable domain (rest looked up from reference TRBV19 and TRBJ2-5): DGGITQSPKYLFRKEGQNVTLSCEQNLNHDAMYWYRQDPGQGLRLIYYSQIVNDFQKGDIAEGYSVSREKKESFPLTVTSAQKNPTAFYLCASSRDRQETQYFGPGTRLLVL.

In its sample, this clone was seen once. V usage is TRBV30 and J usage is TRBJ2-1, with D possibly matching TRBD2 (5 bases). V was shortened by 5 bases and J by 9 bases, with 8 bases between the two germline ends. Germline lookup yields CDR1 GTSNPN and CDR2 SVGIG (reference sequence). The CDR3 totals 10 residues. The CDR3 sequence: CAWFRGEQFF. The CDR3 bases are TGTGCCTGGTTCCGGGGTGAGCAGTTCTTC.

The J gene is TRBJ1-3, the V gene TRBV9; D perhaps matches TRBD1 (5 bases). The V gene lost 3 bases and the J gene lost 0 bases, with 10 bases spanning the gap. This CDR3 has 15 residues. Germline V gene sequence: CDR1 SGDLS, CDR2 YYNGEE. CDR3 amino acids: CASSATGFSGNTIYF. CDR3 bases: TGTGCCAGCAGCGCTACAGGCTTCTCTGGAAACACCATATATTTT.

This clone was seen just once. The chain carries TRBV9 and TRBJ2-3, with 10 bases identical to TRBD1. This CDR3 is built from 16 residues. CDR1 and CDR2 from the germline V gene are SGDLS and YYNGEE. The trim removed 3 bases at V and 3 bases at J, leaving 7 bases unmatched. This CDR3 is CASSGQRTGGTDTQYF. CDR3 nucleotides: TGTGCCAGCAGCGGACAAAGGACAGGGGGGACAGATACGCAGTATTTT. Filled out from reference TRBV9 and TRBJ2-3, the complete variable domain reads DSGVTQTPKHLITATGQRVTLRCSPRSGDLSVYWYQQSLDQGLQFLIQYYNGEERAKGNILERFSAQQFPDLHSELNLSSLELGDSALYFCASSGQRTGGTDTQYFGPGTRLTVL.

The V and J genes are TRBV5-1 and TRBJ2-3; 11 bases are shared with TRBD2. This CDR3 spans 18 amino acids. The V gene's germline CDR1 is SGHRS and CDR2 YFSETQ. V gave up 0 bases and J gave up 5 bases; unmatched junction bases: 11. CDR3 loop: CASSLAGLAGGRLDTQYF. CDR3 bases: TGCGCCAGCAGCTTGGCCGGGCTAGCGGGGGGAAGGTTAGATACGCAGTATTTT.

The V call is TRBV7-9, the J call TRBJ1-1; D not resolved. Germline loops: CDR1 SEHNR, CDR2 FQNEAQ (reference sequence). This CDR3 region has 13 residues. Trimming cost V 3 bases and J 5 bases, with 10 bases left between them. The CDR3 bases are TGTGCCAGCAGCTTCGTGACGGGGACTGAAGCTTTCTTT. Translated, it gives CASSFVTGTEAFF.

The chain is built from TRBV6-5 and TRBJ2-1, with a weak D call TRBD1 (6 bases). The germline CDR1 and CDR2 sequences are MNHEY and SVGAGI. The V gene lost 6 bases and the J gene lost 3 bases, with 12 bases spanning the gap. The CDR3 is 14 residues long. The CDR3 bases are TGTGCCAGCAGGGGGGCTAGTAGCTACAATGAGCAGTTCTTC. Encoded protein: CASRGASSYNEQFF.

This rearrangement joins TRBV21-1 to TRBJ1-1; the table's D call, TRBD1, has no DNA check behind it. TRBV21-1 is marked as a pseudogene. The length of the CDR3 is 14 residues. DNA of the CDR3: TGTGCCAGCAGCAATCAGGACAGTGACACTGAAGCTTTCTTT. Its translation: CASSNQDSDTEAFF.